The 26 T cell receptor beta chains reported below all come from one sample, sequenced in a study of Graves' ophthalmopathy and Graves' hyperthyroidism. Amplification of the TCR beta CDR3 regions used RNA transcripts (as template). The workflow started with a first-round RT-PCR run with HTBI primers and then moved on to a second-round multiplex PCR. MiXCR was run by TCRdb on the multiplex PCR reads, yielding one entry per CDR3 protein. Of 600,000 to 700,000 distinct CDR3 sequences listed, roughly 39% were seen once; the top ten hold more than 3%. Sequenced material: peripheral blood. These TCRs come from an adult man with Graves' ophthalmopathy.

The chain uses TRBV7-9 and TRBJ2-1; D gene ambiguous. Germline V gives CDR1 SEHNR, CDR2 FQNEAQ (reference sequence). V lost 1 base and J lost 1, with 8 bases in between. The CDR3 is 15 amino acids. CDR3 residues: CASSLEGGSYNEQFF. As DNA, the CDR3 is TGTGCCAGCAGCTTAGAAGGCGGATCCTACAATGAGCAGTTCTTC.

V usage is TRBV7-3 and J usage is TRBJ2-7; the D is unclear. The CDR3 sequence is 15 residues long. Trimming pared 6 bases from V and 7 bases from J, leaving 22 bases between. Per the germline V gene, CDR1 is SGHTA and CDR2 is FQGTGA. The CDR3 region is CASSYPKEFFGEQYF. The CDR3 nucleotides are TGTGCCAGCAGTTACCCGAAAGAGTTCTTCGGGGAGCAGTACTTC.

The rearrangement links TRBV7-9 to TRBJ1-1, with D tentatively TRBD1 (5 bases). The CDR3 is 12 residues long. V lost 3 bases and J lost 6, with 8 bases in between. Germline V lookup: CDR1 SEHNR, CDR2 FQNEAQ (reference sequence). The CDR3 DNA reads TGTGCCAGCAGCTTCGACAGCTCTGAAGCTTTCTTT. This gives the protein CASSFDSSEAFF.

The V and J genes are TRBV20-1 and TRBJ2-5; 7 bases are shared with TRBD2. CDR3 length: 14 residues. Germline assignment: CDR1 DFQATT and CDR2 SNEGSKA (reference sequence). V shed 6 bases, J shed 1 base, and the junction held 8 bases outside the gene matches. CDR3 loop: CSATSGTGQETQYF. CDR3 DNA sequence: TGCAGTGCAACGAGCGGGACCGGCCAAGAGACCCAGTACTTC.

V is TRBV19 and J is TRBJ1-6; D is undetermined. The CDR3 has 14 amino acids. Germline V gene data show CDR1 as LNHDA and CDR2 as SQIVND (reference sequence). V was pared by 5 bases and J by 7 bases, with 12 bases between. DNA of the CDR3: TGTGCCAGTAGTGTCGGACGGAGGAATTCACCCCTCCACTTT. Translation: CASSVGRRNSPLHF. Combining the CDR3 with reference TRBV19 and TRBJ1-6 gives the whole variable domain DGGITQSPKYLFRKEGQNVTLSCEQNLNHDAMYWYRQDPGQGLRLIYYSQIVNDFQKGDIAEGYSVSREKKESFPLTVTSAQKNPTAFYLCASSVGRRNSPLHFGNGTRLTVT.

This clonotype was picked up many times. The chain links TRBV20-1 to TRBJ2-7, with 9 bases matching TRBD1. Germline-derived CDR1 and CDR2 are DFQATT and SNEGSKA (reference sequence). The CDR3 covers 13 residues. V shed 5 bases, J shed 4 bases, and the junction held 6 bases outside the gene matches. CDR3 coding DNA: TGCAGTGCTCGCGGGACAGGGAGGTACGAGCAGTACTTC. Protein: CSARGTGRYEQYF.

The V gene is TRBV25-1, the J gene TRBJ1-6; perhaps TRBD1 as D (5 bases). Germline values: CDR1 MGHDK, CDR2 SYGVNS. Trimming left V 4 bases short and J 4 bases short, with 11 bases between. This CDR3 spans 15 amino acids. CDR3 in amino acids: CASSVARGYNSPLHF. DNA of the CDR3: TGTGCCAGCAGTGTAGCGAGGGGATATAATTCACCCCTCCACTTT. Based on the CDR3 plus reference TRBV25-1 and TRBJ1-6, the full variable domain is EADIYQTPRYLVIGTGKKITLECSQTMGHDKMYWYQQDPGMELHLIHYSYGVNSTEKGDLSSESTVSRIRTEHFPLTLESARPSHTSQYLCASSVARGYNSPLHFGNGTRLTVT.

This clonotype has ten or more counts. The rearrangement joins TRBV7-6 to TRBJ2-7; D is ambiguous. Trimming removed 4 bases from V and 2 bases from J, with 15 bases in between. Looked up from germline, CDR1 is SGHVS and CDR2 is FNYEAQ. CDR3 length: 15 residues. For the CDR3, the DNA is TGTGCCAGCAGCTCCCACCCGGACGATGCCTACGAGCAGTACTTC. Translated: CASSSHPDDAYEQYF.

V and J are TRBV9 and TRBJ2-5; D is undetermined. Germline CDR1 SGDLS, CDR2 YYNGEE. The V gene lost 7 bases and the J gene lost 2 bases, with 15 bases spanning the gap. This CDR3 has 14 residues. The chain's CDR3 is CASSPSESQETQYF. CDR3 nucleotides: TGTGCCAGCTCACCCTCGGAATCACAAGAGACCCAGTACTTC.

This clonotype was picked up many times. The genes are TRBV7-2 and TRBJ1-1; no clear D gene. The CDR3 covers 16 residues. The germline V gene encodes CDR1 SGHTA and CDR2 FQGNSA. Trimming left V 2 bases short and J 0 bases short, with 13 bases between. The CDR3 loop is CASSLLPGDMNTEAFF. The CDR3 DNA sequence: TGTGCCAGCAGCTTATTACCAGGTGATATGAACACTGAAGCTTTCTTT.

Many counts were recorded for this clonotype. The chain couples TRBV6-4 to TRBJ1-1; 7 positions match TRBD1. J was trimmed by 3 bases and V by 4 bases; bases with no gene match: 11. The CDR3 sequence is 16 residues long. The germline gives CDR1 MRHNA, CDR2 SNTAGT. For the CDR3, the DNA is TGTGCCAGCAGTGCCTCAGACAGGGTTTGGGACACTGAAGCTTTCTTT. Translated, it gives CASSASDRVWDTEAFF.

The rearrangement uses TRBV10-3 and TRBJ1-1, with 8 nucleotides matching TRBD1. Germline loops: CDR1 ENHRY, CDR2 SYGVKD. Trimming at V came to 10 bases and at J to 3 bases, leaving 10 bases not matched to a gene. The CDR3 runs to 14 residues. CDR3 DNA sequence: TGTGCCAGCACCCCAGGGGGCGCAGACACTGAAGCTTTCTTT. Translating gives CASTPGGADTEAFF.

V and J are TRBV7-9 and TRBJ2-6; no reliable D call. Germline loops: CDR1 SEHNR, CDR2 FQNEAQ (reference sequence). This CDR3 has 14 residues. The ends were cut back, 0 bases at V and 4 bases at J, with 4 bases in the middle. CDR3 residues: CASSLAAGANVLTF. The CDR3 nucleotides read TGTGCCAGCAGCTTAGCGGCAGGGGCCAACGTCCTGACTTTC. Together with reference TRBV7-9 and TRBJ2-6, the CDR3 gives the full variable domain: DTGVSQNPRHKITKRGQNVTFRCDPISEHNRLYWYRQTLGQGPEFLTYFQNEAQLEKSRLLSDRFSAERPKGSFSTLEIQRTEQGDSAMYLCASSLAAGANVLTFGAGSRLTVL.

This clonotype was picked up many times. The CDR3: CASSIRDGYGYTF. CDR3 DNA: TGTGCCAGTAGTATCCGGGACGGGTATGGCTACACCTTC. The chain has TRBV19 and TRBJ1-2; a possible D gene is TRBD1 (5 bases). This CDR3 spans 13 amino acids. Germline-derived CDR1 and CDR2 are LNHDA and SQIVND (reference sequence). V was pared by 3 bases and J by 5 bases, with 10 bases between.

The chain combines TRBV29-1 with TRBJ2-7, with 10 bases aligning to TRBD1. Germline assignment: CDR1 SQVTM and CDR2 ANQGSEA. The junction had 7 bases not matched to a gene; V was cut back by 6 bases and J by 5 bases. CDR3 length equals 13 residues. CDR3 loop: CSVGQGLGHEQYF. In DNA form, the CDR3 reads TGCAGCGTGGGACAGGGGCTCGGACACGAGCAGTACTTC.

This clonotype was detected a few times. V usage is TRBV12-3 or TRBV12-4 and J usage is TRBJ1-1, with a possible D match to TRBD1 (6 bases). Between the trimmed V and J ends, which lost 6 bases and 5 bases, there was a span of 16 bases. The CDR3 length is 14 residues. CDR3 in amino acids: CASRKQTGLTEAFF. CDR3 coding DNA: TGTGCCAGCAGAAAACAAACAGGGCTTACTGAAGCTTTCTTT.

This clonotype was seen repeatedly, ten times or more. The chain uses TRBV24-1 and TRBJ2-5; no clear D gene. This CDR3 spans 15 amino acids. Germline V lookup: CDR1 KGHDR, CDR2 SFDVKD. V lost 6 bases to trimming and J lost 1 base, with 14 bases between them. The CDR3 sequence is CATSTDPGSQETQYF. CDR3 DNA: TGTGCCACCAGTACAGACCCAGGTAGCCAAGAGACCCAGTACTTC.

This clonotype was recorded at least ten times. This chain connects TRBV7-6 to TRBJ1-3, with no clear D. Trimming pared 5 bases from V and 2 bases from J, leaving 16 bases between. The germline V gene has CDR1 SGHVS and CDR2 FNYEAQ. The CDR3 runs 16 residues. The CDR3 loop reads CASSLSNSVTGNTIYF. The CDR3 DNA follows: TGTGCCAGCAGCCTCTCCAATTCAGTAACTGGAAACACCATATATTTT.

There are many counts of this clonotype. The genes are TRBV7-6 and TRBJ1-5; 7 nucleotides line up with TRBD1. The CDR3 is 13 amino acids. Germline values: CDR1 SGHVS, CDR2 FNYEAQ. The V gene end was trimmed by 1 base and the J gene end by 10 bases; junction bases not matched to a gene: 4. The CDR3 DNA sequence: TGTGCCAGCAGCTTAGACAGGGGCAACCCCCAGCATTTT. Translating gives CASSLDRGNPQHF.

This chain joins TRBV10-2 and TRBJ1-1, with D possibly being TRBD1 (5 bases). The ends were cut back, 6 bases at V and 1 base at J, with 15 bases in the middle. Germline CDR1 is WSHSY and CDR2 is SAAADI. The CDR3 is 15 residues long. The chain's CDR3 is CASSPSSGPNTEAFF. CDR3 in DNA: TGCGCCAGCAGCCCCAGCTCAGGGCCGAACACTGAAGCTTTCTTT.

This sequence joins TRBV2 and TRBJ2-1, with 10 bases lining up with TRBD1. The trim removed 6 bases at V and 3 bases at J, leaving 5 bases unmatched. CDR1 is SNHLY and CDR2 is FYNNEI in the germline V gene. This CDR3 is 15 amino acids long. The chain's CDR3 is CASSSGTGDYNEQFF. CDR3 DNA sequence: TGTGCCAGCAGCTCCGGGACAGGGGACTACAATGAGCAGTTCTTC.

As concerns this clonotype: No conserved phenylalanine or tryptophan ends this CDR3, so it is likely a read error. V is TRBV6-6 and J is TRBJ1-1; D might be TRBD1 (6 bases). The CDR3 extends over 15 amino acids. The germline V gene encodes CDR1 MNHNY and CDR2 SVGAGI (reference sequence). The V and J ends lost 2 bases and 0 bases respectively, with 10 bases between them. The CDR3: CASSYQGTMNTEAFL. CDR3 coding DNA: TGTGCCAGCAGTTACCAGGGGACCATGAACACTGAAGCTTTCCTT.

The rearrangement joins TRBV5-8 to TRBJ2-5, with D perhaps TRBD2 (7 bases). The V gene's germline CDR1 is SGHTS and CDR2 YDEGEE. Trimming removed 0 bases at V and 1 base at J, with 13 bases between. This CDR3 is built from 16 residues. The CDR3 protein is CASSLEDRGGQETQYF. CDR3 in DNA: TGTGCCAGCAGCTTGGAGGATAGGGGGGGCCAAGAGACCCAGTACTTC.

The chain couples TRBV7-9 to TRBJ2-7; TRBD2 agrees at 7 bases. Germline V gene lookup returns CDR1 SEHNR and CDR2 FQNEAQ (reference sequence). The junction had 10 bases not matched to a gene; V was cut back by 2 bases and J by 3 bases. This CDR3 spans 16 amino acids. The CDR3, as DNA: TGTGCCAGCAGCTTAACGGTTGGTCGGGGGGTCTACGAGCAGTACTTC. As protein: CASSLTVGRGVYEQYF.

This clonotype was counted many times. The rearrangement links TRBV11-3 to TRBJ2-2; D is perhaps TRBD2 (6 bases). Per the germline V gene, CDR1 is SGHNT and CDR2 is YENEEA. The length of the CDR3 is 15 residues. V lost 5 bases, J lost 2 bases, and 12 bases lay in between. The chain's CDR3 is CASSTGTLNTGELFF. The DNA for the CDR3 is TGTGCCAGCAGCACCGGGACTTTAAACACCGGGGAGCTGTTTTTT. The entire variable domain, with the rest obtained from reference TRBV11-3 and TRBJ2-2, is as follows: EAGVVQSPRYKIIEKKQPVAFWCNPISGHNTLYWYLQNLGQGPELLIRYENEEAVDDSQLPKDRFSAERLKGVDSTLKIQPAELGDSAVYLCASSTGTLNTGELFFGEGSRLTVL.

This clonotype has ten or more counts. This chain connects TRBV7-2 to TRBJ2-7, with D unresolved. This CDR3 is 13 amino acids long. Germline V gives CDR1 SGHTA, CDR2 FQGNSA. The V end lost 5 bases, the J end lost 4 bases, and 12 bases lay between the germline ends. The CDR3 loop is CASSTDQNYEQYF. For the CDR3, the DNA is TGTGCCAGCAGCACCGACCAAAATTACGAGCAGTACTTC.